The clone carrying this TCR beta chain has a handful of counts. What it binds is not known. TCRdb processed the 5' RACE reads anew with MiXCR; each CDR3 protein has one entry. The sample has 450,000 or so distinct CDR3 sequences; 14% are singletons. V lost 10 bases, J lost 9 bases, and 8 bases stayed unmatched. The germline CDR1 and CDR2 sequences are KGHDR and SFDVKD. The CDR3 consists of 12 residues. The sample originates from a study of identical twins. Study-wide points: Recombination models fit unrelated individuals' TCR alpha sharing but underestimated twins'. Cord blood beta clonotypes present at high abundance carried fewer insertions; no such pattern appeared in memory repertoires. Alpha sequences out of frame and shared by twins had excess low generation probability.

In addition, the sample was reused for a study of yellow fever vaccine responses in identical twins.

The gene calls are TRBV24-1 and TRBJ2-1; 7 bases agree with TRBD2. Input material: CD4+ T cells sorted from blood. This TCR was recovered from a woman between 18 and 29 years old in good health. In DNA form, the CDR3 reads TGTGCCACGTCCCGACTAGCAAGTGAGCAGTTCTTC. The encoded protein is CATSRLASEQFF.